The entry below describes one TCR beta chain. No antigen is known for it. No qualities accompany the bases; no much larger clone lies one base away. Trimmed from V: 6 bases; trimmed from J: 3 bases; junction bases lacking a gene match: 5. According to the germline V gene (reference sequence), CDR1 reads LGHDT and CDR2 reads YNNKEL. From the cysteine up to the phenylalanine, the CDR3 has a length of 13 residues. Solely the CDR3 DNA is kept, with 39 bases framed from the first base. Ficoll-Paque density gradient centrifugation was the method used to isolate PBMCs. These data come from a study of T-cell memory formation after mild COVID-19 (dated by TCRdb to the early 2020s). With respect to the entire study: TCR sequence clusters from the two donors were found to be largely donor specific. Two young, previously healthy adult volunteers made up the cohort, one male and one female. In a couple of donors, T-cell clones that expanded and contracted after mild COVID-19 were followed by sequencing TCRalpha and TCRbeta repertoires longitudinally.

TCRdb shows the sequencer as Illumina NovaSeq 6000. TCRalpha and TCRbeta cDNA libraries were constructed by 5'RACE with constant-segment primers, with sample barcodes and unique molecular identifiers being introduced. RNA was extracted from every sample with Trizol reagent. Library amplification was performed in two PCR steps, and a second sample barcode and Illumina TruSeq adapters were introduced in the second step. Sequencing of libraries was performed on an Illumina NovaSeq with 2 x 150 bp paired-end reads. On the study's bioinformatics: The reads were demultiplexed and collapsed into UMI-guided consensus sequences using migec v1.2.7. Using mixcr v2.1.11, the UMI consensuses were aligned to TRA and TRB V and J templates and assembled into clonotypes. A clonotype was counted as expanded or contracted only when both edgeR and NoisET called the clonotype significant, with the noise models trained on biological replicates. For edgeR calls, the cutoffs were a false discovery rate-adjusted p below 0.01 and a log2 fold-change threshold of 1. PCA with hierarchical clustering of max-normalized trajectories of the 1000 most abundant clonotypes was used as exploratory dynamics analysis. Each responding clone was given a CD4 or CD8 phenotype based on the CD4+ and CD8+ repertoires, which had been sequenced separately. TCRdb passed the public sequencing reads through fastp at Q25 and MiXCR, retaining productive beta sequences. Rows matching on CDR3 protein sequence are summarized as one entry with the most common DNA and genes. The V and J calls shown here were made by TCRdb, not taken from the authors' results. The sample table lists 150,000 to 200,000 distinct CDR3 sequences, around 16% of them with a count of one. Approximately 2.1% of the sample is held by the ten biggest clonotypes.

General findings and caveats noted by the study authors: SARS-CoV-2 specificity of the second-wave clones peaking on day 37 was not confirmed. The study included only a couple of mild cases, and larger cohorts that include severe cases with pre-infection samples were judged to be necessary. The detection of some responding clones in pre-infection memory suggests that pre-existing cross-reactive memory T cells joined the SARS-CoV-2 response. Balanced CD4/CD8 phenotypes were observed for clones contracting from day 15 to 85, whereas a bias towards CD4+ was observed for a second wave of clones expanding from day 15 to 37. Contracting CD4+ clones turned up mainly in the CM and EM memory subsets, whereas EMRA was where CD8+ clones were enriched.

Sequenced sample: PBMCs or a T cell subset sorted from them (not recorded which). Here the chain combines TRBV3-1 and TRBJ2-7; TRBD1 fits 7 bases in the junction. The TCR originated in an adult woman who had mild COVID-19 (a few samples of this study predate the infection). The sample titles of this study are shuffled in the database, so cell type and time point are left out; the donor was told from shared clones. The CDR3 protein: CASSLDRDYEQYF. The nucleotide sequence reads TGTGCCAGCAGTCTCGACAGGGACTACGAGCAGTACTTC.